This entry lists 21 T cell receptor beta chains sequenced from one sample in a study of shared clonotypes between healthy human individuals. Clones were sequenced by immunoSEQ multiplex PCR, and TCRdb holds only the in-frame ones, with some missing. The sample comprises about a million clones, around 75% of which are singletons, and roughly 1.5% rests with the top ten. The sequencing input was memory CD4+ T cells sorted from blood. The sample's subset: CD45RA-negative fraction. The receptors shown here come from a man aged 18 to 29 in good health.

This clone was recorded only once. V usage is TRBV12-2 and J usage is TRBJ2-7; the D call of TRBD2 is as the table states it, not checked on the DNA. TRBV12-2 represents a pseudogene. This CDR3 has 12 amino acids. CDR3 DNA sequence: TGTGCAAGTCGCCACGGGGCCTACGAGCAGTACTTC. Translation: CASRHGAYEQYF.

As for this clone: At the DNA level, this CDR3 is encoded by other sequences in the same sample as well. The chain uses TRBV18 and TRBJ2-1; 7 nucleotides align to TRBD1. The J segment lost 2 bases and the V segment lost 3 bases, leaving 4 bases of the junction unmatched. This CDR3 spans 15 amino acids. Germline CDR1 reads KGHSH; CDR2 reads LQKENI. CDR3 amino acids: CASSPPGTAYNEQFF. CDR3 in DNA: TGTGCCAGCTCACCGCCCGGGACAGCCTACAATGAGCAGTTCTTC.

J is TRBJ2-2 and V is TRBV5-6; 9 bases align to TRBD2. The CDR3 runs 16 residues. Losses at the gene ends were 4 bases for V and 0 bases for J; bases not matched to a gene: 4. Germline-derived CDR1 and CDR2 are SGHDT and YYEEEE. As DNA, the CDR3 is TGTGCCAGCAGCACTAGCGGGTCACCGAACACCGGGGAGCTGTTTTTT. It yields the protein CASSTSGSPNTGELFF.

V usage is TRBV11-2 and J usage is TRBJ1-5, with 7 bases aligning to TRBD1. CDR1 is SGHAT, CDR2 FQNNGV, per germline. With 1 base clipped from V and 7 bases from J, the junction kept 7 bases outside the gene matches. CDR3 size: 15 residues. This CDR3 is CASSLGMDRRQPQHF. The CDR3 DNA sequence: TGTGCCAGCAGCTTAGGTATGGACAGGAGACAGCCCCAGCATTTT.

The chain recombines TRBV18 with TRBJ1-1; 7 nucleotides line up with TRBD1. V dropped 2 bases and J dropped 9; count of bases not matched to a gene: 6. The germline CDR1 and CDR2 sequences are KGHSH and LQKENI. The CDR3 contains 13 residues. The CDR3 DNA follows: TGTGCCAGCTCACCAACGGGGACAGTAAAAGCTTTCTTT. Translation gives CASSPTGTVKAFF.

The chain uses TRBV7-2 and TRBJ1-4, with D tentatively TRBD1 (6 bases). Germline V gives CDR1 SGHTA, CDR2 FQGNSA. Trimming removed 3 bases at V and 4 bases at J, with 15 bases between. This CDR3 spans 16 amino acids. CDR3 coding DNA: TGTGCCAGCAGCTTGGAAACCGGGACATATAATGAAAAACTGTTTTTT. Amino acids: CASSLETGTYNEKLFF. The entire variable domain, with the rest obtained from reference TRBV7-2 and TRBJ1-4, is as follows: GAGVSQSPSNKVTEKGKDVELRCDPISGHTALYWYRQSLGQGLEFLIYFQGNSAPDKSGLPSDRFSAERTGGSVSTLTIQRTQQEDSAVYLCASSLETGTYNEKLFFGSGTQLSVL.

This chain uses TRBV5-6 with TRBJ1-1, with D uncertain. V lost 1 base and J lost 0, with 13 bases in between. This CDR3 region has 16 residues. The germline V gene has CDR1 SGHDT and CDR2 YYEEEE. The DNA for the CDR3 is TGTGCCAGCAGCTTGAGGCAGACCTGGGTGAACACTGAAGCTTTCTTT. Protein sequence: CASSLRQTWVNTEAFF.

The chain links TRBV7-6 to TRBJ2-5; possibly TRBD1 for D (5 bases). The CDR3 sequence is 16 residues long. Deletions cut 5 bases from V and 2 bases from J, with 18 bases between. Germline values: CDR1 SGHVS, CDR2 FNYEAQ. CDR3 sequence (DNA): TGTGCCAGCAGCGGGGCCCTTTGGATGACACAAGAGACCCAGTACTTC. Translating gives CASSGALWMTQETQYF.

In this sample, this clone turned up once. The CDR3: CASSFADRVSTDTQYF. CDR3 coding DNA: TGTGCCAGTAGTTTCGCCGACAGGGTTAGCACAGATACGCAGTATTTT. The V gene is TRBV19, the J gene TRBJ2-3, with 7 bases matching TRBD1. The CDR3 contains 16 residues. The ends lost 5 bases at V and 0 bases at J; junction bases unmatched: 8. Germline V gives CDR1 LNHDA, CDR2 SQIVND (reference sequence).

The rearrangement links TRBV10-3 to TRBJ2-5; 7 positions match TRBD2. Looked up from germline, CDR1 is ENHRY and CDR2 is SYGVKD. The CDR3 totals 13 residues. The ends lost 10 bases at V and 5 bases at J; junction bases unmatched: 10. CDR3 in amino acids: CATARGVGETQYF. CDR3 nucleotide sequence: TGTGCCACCGCACGGGGGGTGGGGGAGACCCAGTACTTC.

The V call is TRBV2, the J call TRBJ2-1, with D uncertain. This CDR3 is 12 amino acids long. V shed 5 bases and J shed 6 bases, with 8 bases lying between them. Germline V CDR1 and CDR2: SNHLY, FYNNEI. The CDR3 spells CASSPDANEQFF. In nucleotides, the CDR3 is TGTGCCAGCAGTCCCGACGCCAATGAGCAGTTCTTC.

V usage is TRBV30 and J usage is TRBJ2-7; TRBD2 matches at 7 bases. CDR1 and CDR2 (germline): GTSNPN, SVGIG (reference sequence). V gave up 2 bases and J gave up 2 bases; unmatched junction bases: 6. CDR3 length equals 14 residues. The CDR3 reads CAWSKPSGTYEQYF. The CDR3 bases are TGTGCCTGGAGTAAGCCTAGCGGTACCTACGAGCAGTACTTC.

The chain couples TRBV4-1 to TRBJ1-1; D is unresolved. CDR1 and CDR2 (germline): MGHRA, YSYEKL. The CDR3 has 16 amino acids. V lost 1 base, J lost 3 bases, and 15 bases lay in between. The CDR3: CASSQVLQMEDTEAFF. As DNA, the CDR3 is TGCGCCAGCAGCCAAGTGTTGCAGATGGAGGACACTGAAGCTTTCTTT.

The rearrangement joins TRBV27 to TRBJ1-2, with D tentatively TRBD1 (5 bases). The CDR3 totals 13 residues. Germline assignment: CDR1 MNHEY and CDR2 SMNVEV (reference sequence). The V end was cut by 5 bases, the J end by 8 bases, with 15 bases between. Here the CDR3 reads CASSRDPWRGYTF. The CDR3 region has the DNA TGTGCCAGCAGTCGGGACCCCTGGAGGGGCTACACCTTC.

The chain links TRBV7-9 to TRBJ2-1; 10 bases agree with TRBD1. Germline-derived CDR1 and CDR2 are SEHNR and FQNEAQ (reference sequence). The CDR3 has 16 amino acids. The ends lost 3 bases at V and 7 bases at J; junction bases unmatched: 9. DNA for the CDR3: TGTGCCAGCAGCTTGTTTGGGACAGGGGAGTGGAATGAGCAGTTCTTC. This encodes CASSLFGTGEWNEQFF.

The J gene is TRBJ2-5, the V gene TRBV5-1, with unresolved D. V was shortened by 0 bases and J by 3 bases, with 15 bases between the two germline ends. CDR1 and CDR2 (germline): SGHRS, YFSETQ. The CDR3 consists of 16 residues. The CDR3 loop is CASSLAIETSKETQYF. Written as DNA, the CDR3 is TGCGCCAGCAGCTTGGCCATAGAGACTTCTAAAGAGACCCAGTACTTC.

CDR3 amino acids: CASSQTGQPNTGELFF. CDR3 bases: TGTGCCAGCAGCCAAACGGGACAGCCGAACACCGGGGAGCTGTTTTTT. This sequence joins TRBV7-8 and TRBJ2-2; 7 bases match TRBD1. The CDR3 runs to 16 residues. In germline, CDR1 is SGHVS, CDR2 FQNEAQ. After removal of 5 bases from V and 0 bases from J, the junction contained 6 bases not matched to a gene.

J is TRBJ1-6 and V is TRBV28; 7 bases line up with TRBD1. CDR1 MDHEN and CDR2 SYDVKM come from the germline V gene. V gave up 5 bases and J gave up 9 bases; unmatched junction bases: 10. This CDR3 has 15 amino acids. CDR3 sequence reads: CASSAPGGRGSPLHF. The DNA of the CDR3 is TGTGCCAGCAGTGCCCCAGGGGGGAGGGGTTCACCCCTCCACTTT.

The genes are TRBV7-9 and TRBJ2-6; D call uncertain. Germline V gene data show CDR1 as SEHNR and CDR2 as FQNEAQ (reference sequence). V was shortened by 5 bases and J by 0 bases, with 11 bases between the two germline ends. The CDR3 has 16 amino acids. CDR3 DNA sequence: TGTGCCAGCAGCCTCTGGGCCGGCTCTGGGGCCAACGTCCTGACTTTC. This gives the protein CASSLWAGSGANVLTF.

This clone was counted only a few times. This chain joins TRBV30 and TRBJ2-5, with 7 bases aligning to TRBD1. This CDR3 contains 14 residues. V trimming: 4 bases; J trimming: 1 base; junction bases outside the gene matches: 6. CDR1 and CDR2 (germline): GTSNPN, SVGIG (reference sequence). The CDR3 loop reads CAWIRGGPQETQYF. DNA of the CDR3: TGTGCCTGGATTCGAGGGGGCCCCCAAGAGACCCAGTACTTC.

The chain employs TRBV27 and TRBJ2-5, with a possible D match to TRBD2 (6 bases). Deletions cut 0 bases from V and 5 bases from J, with 13 bases between. The germline gives CDR1 MNHEY, CDR2 SMNVEV (reference sequence). This CDR3 has 15 residues. The chain's CDR3 is CASSLSPGLRETQYF. CDR3 coding DNA: TGTGCCAGCAGTTTATCGCCGGGACTTCGGGAGACCCAGTACTTC.